The next 21 T cell receptor beta chains were all read from a single sample in a study of T cell responses to AZD1222 COVID-19 vaccine. Method: immunoSEQ multiplex PCR; TCRdb's copy keeps in-frame clones and lacks some. In the table there are about 130,000 clones, over 75% of which are singletons. Sequencing was performed on peripheral blood, taken on day 0 of AZD1222 vaccination. The receptors here all came from an adult in good health.

The gene calls are TRBV28 and TRBJ1-3; 8 bases align to TRBD1. The V segment lost 3 bases and the J segment 4 bases; nucleotides outside the gene matches: 5. This CDR3 has 15 amino acids. Per germline, CDR1 MDHEN and CDR2 SYDVKM. The CDR3 DNA reads TGTGCCAGCAGTTTCTCCGGGACAGGAGGAAACACCATATATTTT. It encodes CASSFSGTGGNTIYF.

The chain has TRBV19 and TRBJ1-3; 7 bases fit TRBD1. The V segment lost 5 bases and the J segment 0 bases; nucleotides outside the gene matches: 10. The germline CDR1 and CDR2 sequences are LNHDA and SQIVND (reference sequence). The CDR3 runs to 17 residues. DNA of the CDR3: TGTGCCAGTAGTCTGGGGGGACAGACCTTCTCTGGAAACACCATATATTTT. Amino acids: CASSLGGQTFSGNTIYF.

This chain uses TRBV30 with TRBJ2-7, with a weak D call TRBD1 (6 bases). The germline gives CDR1 GTSNPN, CDR2 SVGIG (reference sequence). The V and J ends lost 4 bases and 4 bases respectively, with 14 bases between them. This CDR3 has 13 residues. CDR3 loop: CAWTTGSEYEQYF. In nucleotides, the CDR3 is TGTGCCTGGACTACAGGGTCTGAGTACGAGCAGTACTTC.

The chain carries TRBV4-1 and TRBJ2-1, with 9 bases identical to TRBD2. CDR3 length: 17 residues. The junction had 6 bases not matched to a gene; V was cut back by 0 bases and J by 3 bases. CDR1 and CDR2 from the germline V gene are MGHRA and YSYEKL. The CDR3: CASSQDSKREDYNEQFF. The CDR3 nucleotides read TGCGCCAGCAGCCAAGATAGTAAGCGGGAGGACTACAATGAGCAGTTCTTC.

The genes are TRBV6-5 and TRBJ2-7; 7 bases agree with TRBD1. The trim removed 5 bases at V and 3 bases at J, leaving 1 base unmatched. Germline V gives CDR1 MNHEY, CDR2 SVGAGI. This CDR3 region has 12 residues. The CDR3 DNA follows: TGTGCCAGCAGTAACAGGGGCTACGAGCAGTACTTC. It translates to CASSNRGYEQYF.

This clone came up once. The gene calls are TRBV6-5 and TRBJ1-2; tentatively, D is TRBD1 (6 bases). This CDR3 is 15 amino acids long. V lost 6 bases, J lost 4 bases, and 18 bases lay in between. Germline CDR1 is MNHEY and CDR2 is SVGAGI. The CDR3 DNA follows: TGTGCCAGCAGGGCCGAGACAGGAGTCTTCTATGGCTACACCTTC. Translation gives CASRAETGVFYGYTF.

This clone was recorded a few times. The chain is built from TRBV7-3 and TRBJ2-2; maybe TRBD1 (6 bases). Trimming stripped 5 bases from V and 5 bases from J, with 18 bases between. This CDR3 is built from 16 residues. The germline gives CDR1 SGHTA, CDR2 FQGTGA. CDR3 in amino acids: CASSHRQDRRTGELFF. CDR3 nucleotide sequence: TGTGCCAGCAGCCACAGACAGGACCGGCGGACCGGGGAGCTGTTTTTT.

The V gene is TRBV4-1, the J gene TRBJ2-3; the match to TRBD1 covers 7 bases. Trimming removed 5 bases from V and 4 bases from J; junction bases left unmatched: 12. CDR1 is MGHRA and CDR2 is YSYEKL in the germline V gene. The CDR3 length is 16 residues. CDR3: CASSGRTGARADTQYF. DNA for the CDR3: TGCGCCAGCAGCGGCCGTACAGGGGCTAGAGCAGATACGCAGTATTTT.

Within the sample, this clone is medium-sized. Other DNA sequences in this sample translate to the same CDR3. The rearrangement uses TRBV29-1 and TRBJ1-2, with D unresolved. Germline-derived CDR1 and CDR2 are SQVTM and ANQGSEA. The CDR3 length is 11 residues. V gave up 4 bases and J gave up 2 bases, with 5 bases separating them. The chain's CDR3 is CSVGQNYGYTF. CDR3 coding DNA: TGCAGCGTTGGGCAGAACTATGGCTACACCTTC.

The rearrangement uses TRBV19 and TRBJ2-1; 9 nucleotides align to TRBD1. V was clipped by 3 bases and J by 6 bases; unmatched bases: 9. Germline V lookup: CDR1 LNHDA, CDR2 SQIVND (reference sequence). The CDR3 is 16 residues long. CDR3 coding DNA: TGTGCCAGTAGTATTCCTCTGGGGACAGGGATCAATGAGCAGTTCTTC. Encoded protein: CASSIPLGTGINEQFF. Filled out from reference TRBV19 and TRBJ2-1, the complete variable domain reads DGGITQSPKYLFRKEGQNVTLSCEQNLNHDAMYWYRQDPGQGLRLIYYSQIVNDFQKGDIAEGYSVSREKKESFPLTVTSAQKNPTAFYLCASSIPLGTGINEQFFGPGTRLTVL.

CDR3 DNA sequence: TGTGCCAGCAGCCTACCGGCGGGAGGTGAGCAGTTCTTC. This encodes CASSLPAGGEQFF. The V and J genes are TRBV7-9 and TRBJ2-1; 8 bases map to TRBD2. Germline-derived CDR1 and CDR2 are SEHNR and FQNEAQ (reference sequence). This CDR3 contains 13 residues. V gave up 5 bases and J gave up 9 bases; unmatched junction bases: 6.

This clone was seen once. V gene TRBV7-2 combines with J gene TRBJ2-3; 9 bases fit TRBD1. The germline gives CDR1 SGHTA, CDR2 FQGNSA. V lost 2 bases to trimming and J lost 8 bases; unmatched junction nucleotides: 5. CDR3 length equals 14 residues. CDR3 DNA: TGTGCCAGCAGCTTAAACAGGGGGCAGGGTACGCAGTATTTT. This gives the protein CASSLNRGQGTQYF.

The V gene is TRBV11-3, the J gene TRBJ2-1, with TRBD2 as a possible D gene (5 bases). CDR3 size: 14 residues. Germline lookup yields CDR1 SGHNT and CDR2 YENEEA. V dropped 6 bases and J dropped 0 bases, with 9 bases sitting between them. This CDR3 is CASSGGRSYNEQFF. The DNA of the CDR3 is TGTGCCAGCAGTGGAGGACGCTCCTACAATGAGCAGTTCTTC.

V gene TRBV9 combines with J gene TRBJ1-1; 9 bases map to TRBD1. This CDR3 comprises 17 residues. V dropped 3 bases and J dropped 4; count of bases not matched to a gene: 13. Germline loops: CDR1 SGDLS, CDR2 YYNGEE. The CDR3, as DNA: TGTGCCAGCAGCGGTGGCCCCCCGGGACAGGGCGGCACTGAAGCTTTCTTT. Translating gives CASSGGPPGQGGTEAFF.

The rearrangement uses TRBV7-6 and TRBJ1-5, with 7 bases matching TRBD1. CDR1 is SGHVS, CDR2 FNYEAQ, per germline. Trimming at V came to 5 bases and at J to 2 bases, leaving 3 bases not matched to a gene. This CDR3 has 14 amino acids. CDR3 in amino acids: CASSPGGGNQPQHF. CDR3 coding DNA: TGTGCCAGCAGCCCAGGGGGTGGCAATCAGCCCCAGCATTTT.

This chain uses TRBV5-6 with TRBJ2-1, with D possibly being TRBD1 (6 bases). The CDR3 is 16 amino acids. Trimming took off 1 base at V and 9 bases at J, with 20 bases between the two ends. CDR1 and CDR2 from the germline V gene are SGHDT and YYEEEE. CDR3 in amino acids: CASSLFTTGLVVEQFF. The DNA of the CDR3 is TGTGCCAGCAGCTTGTTTACCACAGGGTTGGTTGTTGAGCAGTTCTTC. The variable domain in full, with the rest retrieved from reference TRBV5-6 and TRBJ2-1, is DAGVTQSPTHLIKTRGQQVTLRCSPKSGHDTVSWYQQALGQGPQFIFQYYEEEERQRGNFPDRFSGHQFPNYSSELNVNALLLGDSALYLCASSLFTTGLVVEQFFGPGTRLTVL.

The chain carries TRBV28 and TRBJ2-7, with D maybe TRBD2 (6 bases). Per germline, CDR1 MDHEN and CDR2 SYDVKM. V was pared by 7 bases and J by 4 bases, with 11 bases between. This CDR3 contains 12 residues. The CDR3 protein is CASTFGGYEQYF. CDR3 DNA: TGTGCCAGCACCTTCGGAGGGTACGAGCAGTACTTC. The full variable domain, rest sourced from reference TRBV28 and TRBJ2-7, is DVKVTQSSRYLVKRTGEKVFLECVQDMDHENMFWYRQDPGLGLRLIYFSYDVKMKEKGDIPEGYSVSREKKERFSLILESASTNQTSMYLCASTFGGYEQYFGPGTRLTVT.

This clone showed up just once. V usage is TRBV3-1 (or the pseudogene TRBV3-2) and J usage is TRBJ1-1; D might be TRBD1 (5 bases). The germline gives CDR1 LGHDT, CDR2 YNNKEL (reference sequence). The CDR3 runs to 14 residues. V lost 6 bases to trimming and J lost 2 bases, with 13 bases between them. The CDR3, as DNA: TGTGCCAGCAGTTACGGGACGGCCAACACTGAAGCTTTCTTT. This gives the protein CASSYGTANTEAFF.

The chain links TRBV14 to TRBJ2-7; 9 bases are a match to TRBD2. The CDR3 is made up of 14 amino acids. Germline trimming cut 6 bases from V and 4 bases from J; bases unmatched to any gene: 7. Germline V lookup: CDR1 SGHDN, CDR2 FVKESK. DNA of the CDR3: TGTGCCAGCAGGACGAGCGGGAGGACGTACGAGCAGTACTTC. Its protein is CASRTSGRTYEQYF.

This chain connects TRBV6-5 to TRBJ2-7; the match to TRBD1 covers 8 bases. CDR3 length: 13 amino acids. Trimming cost V 6 bases and J 3 bases; bases outside gene matches: 4. Germline CDR1 reads MNHEY; CDR2 reads SVGAGI. CDR3 in DNA: TGTGCCAGCAGCCGCGGACAGGGCTACGAGCAGTACTTC. This codes for CASSRGQGYEQYF.

This chain connects TRBV5-5 to TRBJ1-1; D gene unclear. The CDR3 length is 15 residues. Trimming took off 0 bases at V and 5 bases at J, with 14 bases between the two ends. CDR1 and CDR2 from the germline V gene are SGHKS and YYEKEE (reference sequence). CDR3 region: CASSLEAGGVTEAFF. The CDR3 DNA sequence: TGTGCCAGCAGCTTGGAGGCGGGTGGGGTTACTGAAGCTTTCTTT. Full variable domain (outside the CDR3, taken from reference TRBV5-5 and TRBJ1-1): DAGVTQSPTHLIKTRGQQVTLRCSPISGHKSVSWYQQVLGQGPQFIFQYYEKEERGRGNFPDRFSARQFPNYSSELNVNALLLGDSALYLCASSLEAGGVTEAFFGQGTRLTVV.